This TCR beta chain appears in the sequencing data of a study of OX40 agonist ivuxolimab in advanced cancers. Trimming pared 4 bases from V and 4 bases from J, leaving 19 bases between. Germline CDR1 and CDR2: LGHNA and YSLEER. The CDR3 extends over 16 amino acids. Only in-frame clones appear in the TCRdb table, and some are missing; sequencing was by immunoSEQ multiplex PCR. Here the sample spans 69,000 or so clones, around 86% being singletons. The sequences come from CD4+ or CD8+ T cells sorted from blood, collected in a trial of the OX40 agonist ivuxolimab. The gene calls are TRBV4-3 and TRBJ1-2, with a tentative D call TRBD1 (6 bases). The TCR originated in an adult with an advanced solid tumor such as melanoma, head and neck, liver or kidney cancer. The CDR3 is CASSLITGYGSYGYTF. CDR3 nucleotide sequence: TGCGCCAGCAGCCTAATCACAGGGTACGGGAGCTATGGCTACACCTTC.